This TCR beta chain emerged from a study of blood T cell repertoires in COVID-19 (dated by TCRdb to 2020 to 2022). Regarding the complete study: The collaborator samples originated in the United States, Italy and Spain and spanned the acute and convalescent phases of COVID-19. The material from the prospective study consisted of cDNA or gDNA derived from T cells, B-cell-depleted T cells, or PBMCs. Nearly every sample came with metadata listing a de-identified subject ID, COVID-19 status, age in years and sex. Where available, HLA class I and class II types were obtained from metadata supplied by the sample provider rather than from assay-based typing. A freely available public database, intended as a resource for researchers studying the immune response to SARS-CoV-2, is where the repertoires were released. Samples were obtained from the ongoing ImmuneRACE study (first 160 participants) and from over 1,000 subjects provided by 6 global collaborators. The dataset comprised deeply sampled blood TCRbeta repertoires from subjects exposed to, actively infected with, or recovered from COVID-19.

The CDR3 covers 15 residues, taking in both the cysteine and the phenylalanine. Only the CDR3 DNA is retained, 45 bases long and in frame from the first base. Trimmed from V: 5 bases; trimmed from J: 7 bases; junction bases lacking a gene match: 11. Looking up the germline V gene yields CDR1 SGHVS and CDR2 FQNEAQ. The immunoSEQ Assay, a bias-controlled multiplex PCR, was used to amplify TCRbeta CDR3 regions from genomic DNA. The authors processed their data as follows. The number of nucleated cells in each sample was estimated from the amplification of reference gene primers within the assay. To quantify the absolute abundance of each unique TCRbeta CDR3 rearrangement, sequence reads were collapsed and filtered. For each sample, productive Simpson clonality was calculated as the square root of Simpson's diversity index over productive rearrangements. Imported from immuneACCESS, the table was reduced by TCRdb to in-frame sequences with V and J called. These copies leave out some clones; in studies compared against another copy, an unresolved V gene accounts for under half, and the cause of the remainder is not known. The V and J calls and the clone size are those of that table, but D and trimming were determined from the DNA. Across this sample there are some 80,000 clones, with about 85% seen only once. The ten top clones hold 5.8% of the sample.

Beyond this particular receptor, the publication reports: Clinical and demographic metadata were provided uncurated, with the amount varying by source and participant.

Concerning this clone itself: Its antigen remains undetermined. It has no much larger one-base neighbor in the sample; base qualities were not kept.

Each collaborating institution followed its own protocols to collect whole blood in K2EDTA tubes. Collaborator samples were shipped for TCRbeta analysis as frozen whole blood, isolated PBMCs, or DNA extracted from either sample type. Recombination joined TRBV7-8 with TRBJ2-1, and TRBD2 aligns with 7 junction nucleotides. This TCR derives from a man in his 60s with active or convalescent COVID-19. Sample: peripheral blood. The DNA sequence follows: TGTGCCAGCAGCCTCGGACTAGAAATTGGAAATGAGCAGTTCTTC. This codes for CASSLGLEIGNEQFF.